The 3 T cell receptor beta chains reported below all come from one sample, sequenced in a study of T cell repertoires in cytomegalovirus infection. TCRdb passed the reads through MiXCR, listing each CDR3 protein once. The sample shows 250,000 or so distinct CDR3 sequences, 15% to 20% of them seen only once. The specimen was CD8+ T cells from PBMCs. The receptors shown here come from a human donor in good health (CMV status not recorded). Some clones in this sample may be carry-over from other donors' samples.

This clonotype was seen a handful of times. This rearrangement joins TRBV6-2 or TRBV6-3 to TRBJ2-1, with 8 nucleotides matching TRBD2. The V and J ends lost 4 bases and 8 bases, in that order; junction bases with no gene match: 7. There are 14 residues in the CDR3. CDR1 and CDR2 (germline): MNHEY, SVGEGT. This chain's CDR3 is CASSSRRGGDEQFF. The CDR3 DNA reads as TGTGCCAGCAGTTCGCGCCGGGGGGGAGATGAGCAGTTCTTC.

This clonotype appeared a few times. This chain uses TRBV7-2 with TRBJ2-7, with D possibly matching TRBD2 (5 bases). The CDR3 sequence is 15 residues long. Germline values: CDR1 SGHTA, CDR2 FQGNSA. V was clipped by 0 bases and J by 4 bases, with 13 bases between them. The CDR3 coding sequence is TGTGCCAGCAGCTTAGCCGCGGACCGACTATACGAGCAGTACTTC. Translated, it gives CASSLAADRLYEQYF.

The chain couples TRBV27 to TRBJ1-2; 7 bases fit TRBD1. The length of the CDR3 is 15 residues. The junction had 4 bases not matched to a gene; V was cut back by 1 base and J by 2 bases. Germline CDR1 MNHEY, CDR2 SMNVEV (reference sequence). The CDR3 DNA reads as TGTGCCAGCAGTTTATATACAGGGGCGAACTATGGCTACACCTTC. Translated, it gives CASSLYTGANYGYTF.